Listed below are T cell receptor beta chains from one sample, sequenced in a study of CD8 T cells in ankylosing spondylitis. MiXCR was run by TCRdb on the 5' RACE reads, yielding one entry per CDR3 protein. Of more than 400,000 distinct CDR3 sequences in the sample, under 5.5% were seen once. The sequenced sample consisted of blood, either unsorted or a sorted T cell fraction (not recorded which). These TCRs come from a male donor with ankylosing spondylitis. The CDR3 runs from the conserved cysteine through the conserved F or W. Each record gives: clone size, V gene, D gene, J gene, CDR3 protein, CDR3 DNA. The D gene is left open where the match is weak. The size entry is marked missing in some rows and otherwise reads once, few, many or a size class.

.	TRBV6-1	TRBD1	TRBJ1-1	CASRATGETEAFF	TGTGCCAGCAGGGCAACAGGGGAAACTGAAGCTTTCTTT
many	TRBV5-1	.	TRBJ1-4	CASSLEGYREGKLFF	TGCGCCAGCAGCTTGGAAGGGTACAGGGAAGGAAAACTGTTTTTT
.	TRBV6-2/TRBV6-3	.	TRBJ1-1	CASSSRGGVMNTEAFF	TGTGCCAGCAGCTCACGAGGGGGAGTTATGAACACTGAAGCTTTCTTT
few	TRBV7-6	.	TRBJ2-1	CASSLQGSGFDNEQFF	TGTGCCAGCAGCTTACAGGGATCGGGCTTTGACAATGAGCAGTTCTTC
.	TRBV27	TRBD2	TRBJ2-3	CASSRTSYTDTQYF	TGTGCCAGCAGCAGGACTAGCTACACAGATACGCAGTATTTT
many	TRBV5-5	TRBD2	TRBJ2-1	CASRTGASGSYKEQFF	TGTGCCAGCAGAACCGGAGCTAGCGGGAGCTACAAAGAGCAGTTCTTC
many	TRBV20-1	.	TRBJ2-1	CSARDMGRGRYNEQFF	TGCAGTGCTAGAGATATGGGGAGAGGGAGGTACAATGAGCAGTTCTTC
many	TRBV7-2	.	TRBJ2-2	CASSSQGYTGELFF	TGTGCCAGCAGCTCCCAGGGATACACCGGGGAGCTGTTTTTT
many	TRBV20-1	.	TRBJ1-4	CSATGALNEKLFF	TGCAGTGCTACCGGGGCGCTTAATGAAAAACTGTTTTTT
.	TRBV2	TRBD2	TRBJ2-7	CASRGVAGGYF	TGTGCCAGCAGAGGGGTCGCGGGGGGGTACTTC
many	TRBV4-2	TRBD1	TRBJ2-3	CASSQKGQGYGTDTQYF	TGTGCCAGCAGCCAGAAGGGACAGGGATATGGCACAGATACGCAGTATTTT
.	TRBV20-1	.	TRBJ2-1	CSARDRESYNEQFF	TGCAGTGCTAGAGACCGGGAGTCCTACAATGAGCAGTTCTTC
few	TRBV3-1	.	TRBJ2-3	CASSQGWGTLDTQYF	TGTGCCAGCAGCCAAGGTTGGGGAACGTTGGATACGCAGTATTTT
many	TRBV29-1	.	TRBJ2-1	CSAGPYNEQFF	TGCAGCGCGGGGCCTTACAATGAGCAGTTCTTC
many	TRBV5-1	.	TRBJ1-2	CASSLSGNGYTF	TGCGCCAGCAGCTTATCAGGGAATGGCTACACCTTC
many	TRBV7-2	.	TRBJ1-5	CASGDSNQPQHF	TGTGCCAGCGGGGACAGCAATCAGCCCCAGCATTTT
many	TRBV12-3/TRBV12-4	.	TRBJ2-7	CASGEDLLGAKQYF	TGTGCCAGCGGCGAGGACCTCCTGGGGGCGAAGCAGTACTTC
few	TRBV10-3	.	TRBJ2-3	CAISESQSGGSTDTQYF	TGTGCCATCAGTGAGTCTCAGTCCGGCGGAAGCACAGATACGCAGTATTTT
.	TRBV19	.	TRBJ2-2	CASSIGRVGTGELFF	TGTGCCAGTAGTATAGGCCGGGTTGGCACCGGGGAGCTGTTTTTT
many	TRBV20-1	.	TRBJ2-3	CSAATRFGDTQYF	TGCAGTGCTGCGACTAGATTCGGAGATACGCAGTATTTT
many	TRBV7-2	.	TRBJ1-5	CASSPNQGNQPQHF	TGTGCCAGCAGCCCCAACCAAGGAAATCAGCCCCAGCATTTT
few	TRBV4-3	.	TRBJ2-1	CASSQDTIGRTSYNEQFF	TGCGCCAGCAGCCAAGATACGATAGGACGGACATCCTACAATGAGCAGTTCTTC
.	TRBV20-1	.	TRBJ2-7	CSASLGAEQYF	TGCAGTGCTTCCCTTGGGGCCGAGCAGTACTTC
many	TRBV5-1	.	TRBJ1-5	CASSLEPEQPQHF	TGCGCCAGCAGCTTGGAACCGGAACAGCCCCAGCATTTT
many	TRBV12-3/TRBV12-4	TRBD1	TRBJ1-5	CASSPGTGVFQPQHF	TGTGCCAGCAGTCCCGGGACAGGGGTCTTCCAGCCCCAGCATTTT
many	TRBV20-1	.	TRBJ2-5	CSARQGGRETQYF	TGCAGTGCTAGACAGGGAGGTAGAGAGACCCAGTACTTC
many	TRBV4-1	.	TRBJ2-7	CASSQLRLGSSYEQYF	TGCGCCAGCAGCCAACTCAGGTTGGGGTCTTCCTACGAGCAGTACTTC